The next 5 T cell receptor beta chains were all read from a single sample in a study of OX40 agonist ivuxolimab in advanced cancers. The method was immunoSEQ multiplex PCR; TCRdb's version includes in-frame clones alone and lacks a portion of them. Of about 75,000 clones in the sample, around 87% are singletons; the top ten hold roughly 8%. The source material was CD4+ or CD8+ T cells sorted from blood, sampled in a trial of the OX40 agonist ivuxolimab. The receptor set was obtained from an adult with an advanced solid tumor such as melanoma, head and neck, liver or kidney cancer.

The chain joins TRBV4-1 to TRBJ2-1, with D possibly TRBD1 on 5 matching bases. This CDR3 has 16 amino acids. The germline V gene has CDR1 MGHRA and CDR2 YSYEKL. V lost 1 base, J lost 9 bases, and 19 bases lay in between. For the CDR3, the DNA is TGCGCCAGCAGCCAAGGAATCATTCAAGGGGTTGGTGAGCAGTTCTTC. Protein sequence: CASSQGIIQGVGEQFF.

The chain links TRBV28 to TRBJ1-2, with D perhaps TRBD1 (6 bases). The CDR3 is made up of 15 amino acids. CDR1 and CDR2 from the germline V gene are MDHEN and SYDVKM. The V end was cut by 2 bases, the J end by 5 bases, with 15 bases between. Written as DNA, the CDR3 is TGTGCCAGCAGTTTAACACAGGGTGTATTATATGGCTACACCTTC. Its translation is CASSLTQGVLYGYTF.

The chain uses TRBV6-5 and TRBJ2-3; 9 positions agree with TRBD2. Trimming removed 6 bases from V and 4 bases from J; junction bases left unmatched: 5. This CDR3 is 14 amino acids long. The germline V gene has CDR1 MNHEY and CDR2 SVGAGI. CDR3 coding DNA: TGTGCCAGCAGCATAGCGGGAGTACCAGATACGCAGTATTTT. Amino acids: CASSIAGVPDTQYF.

The DNA for the CDR3 is TGTGCCAGCAGTTTGACAGGGGGCAGTGAAGCTTTCTTT. It yields the protein CASSLTGGSEAFF. The chain combines TRBV6-1 with TRBJ1-1, with 10 bases identical to TRBD1. Trimming cost V 5 bases and J 7 bases; bases outside gene matches: 4. CDR1 is MNHNS, CDR2 SASEGT, per germline. The CDR3 contains 13 residues.

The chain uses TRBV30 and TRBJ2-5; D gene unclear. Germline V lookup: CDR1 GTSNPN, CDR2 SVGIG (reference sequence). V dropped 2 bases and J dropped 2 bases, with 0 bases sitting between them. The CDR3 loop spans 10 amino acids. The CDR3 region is CAWSQETQYF. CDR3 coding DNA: TGTGCCTGGAGTCAAGAGACCCAGTACTTC.